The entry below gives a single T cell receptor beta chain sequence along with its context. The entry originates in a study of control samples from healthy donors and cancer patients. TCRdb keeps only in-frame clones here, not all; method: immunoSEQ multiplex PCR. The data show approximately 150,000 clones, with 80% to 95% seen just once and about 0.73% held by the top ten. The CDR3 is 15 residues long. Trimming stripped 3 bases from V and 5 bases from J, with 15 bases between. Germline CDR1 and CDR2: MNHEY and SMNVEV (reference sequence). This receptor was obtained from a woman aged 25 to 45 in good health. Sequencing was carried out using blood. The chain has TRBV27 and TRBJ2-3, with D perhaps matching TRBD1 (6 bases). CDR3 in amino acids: CASSFQGWAGDTQYF. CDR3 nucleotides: TGTGCCAGCAGTTTTCAGGGGTGGGCGGGAGATACGCAGTATTTT.